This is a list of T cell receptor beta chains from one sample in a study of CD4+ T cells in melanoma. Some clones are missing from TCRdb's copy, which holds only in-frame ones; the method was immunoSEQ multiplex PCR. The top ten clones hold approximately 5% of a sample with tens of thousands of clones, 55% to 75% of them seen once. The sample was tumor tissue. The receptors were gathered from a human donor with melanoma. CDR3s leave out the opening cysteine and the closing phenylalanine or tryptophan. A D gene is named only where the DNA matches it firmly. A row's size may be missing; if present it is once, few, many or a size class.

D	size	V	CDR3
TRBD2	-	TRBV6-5	ASSYSAGVNTGELF
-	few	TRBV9	ASSVDRGGEAF
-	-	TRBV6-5	ASRETYNEQF
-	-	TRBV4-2	ASSPNQPQH
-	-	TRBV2	ASSEAEAGYSNQPQH
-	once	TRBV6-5	ASTTAGRYGYT
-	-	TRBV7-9	ASSLEAHGPYEQY
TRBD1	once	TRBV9	ASSVGQGLSPNNYGYT
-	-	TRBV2	ASSAGNTEAF
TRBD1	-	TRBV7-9	ATRGTHRGVVYGYT
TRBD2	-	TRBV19	ASSSVAGGPYNEQF
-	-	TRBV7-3	ASSLNGGLTEAF
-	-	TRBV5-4	ASSLGVSTEAF
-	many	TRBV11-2	ASSLTVRDIHLSPLH
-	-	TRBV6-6	ASSYDRNQPQH
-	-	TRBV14	ASSLASNYEQY
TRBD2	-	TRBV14	ASSQGWALAGRQF